This entry is about one T cell receptor (beta chain). Its antigen specificity is not known. A read error may be the cause here, since a much bigger clone is one base away. This entry comes from a study of T cells in Graves' hyperthyroidism and ophthalmopathy (dated by TCRdb to the late 2010s). Looking at the study overall: Peripheral blood samples were taken at the time of initial diagnosis, prior to any treatment. TCR V-J signatures able to tell the groups apart were searched for in a discovery cohort of 90 to 100 patients, of whom over 40 had Graves' ophthalmopathy and 55 to 65 had stable Graves' hyperthyroidism. Prospective prediction of ophthalmopathy was tested in an independent validation cohort consisting of 18 to 20 hyperthyroidism patients and around 17 patients who later progressed to ophthalmopathy. The 75 to 100 discovery patients were divided at random into training and test sets in a 7:3 ratio. In about 6 Graves' hyperthyroidism patients, the study also compared T-cell repertoires from thyroid tissue with T-cell repertoires from blood. After blood sampling, hyperthyroidism patients were treated with methimazole at a starting dose of 30 mg daily, and ophthalmopathy patients were treated with high-dose intravenous methylprednisolone. The paper describes TCR Vbeta CDR3 sequencing of 140 or so peripheral blood samples, made up of 43 ophthalmopathy patients, around 78 hyperthyroidism patients and 17 progressor patients. Findings and caveats that apply to the study as a whole: Sample size was not statistically predetermined, and blinding of investigators to group allocation was not performed. In validation, the model predicted progression to ophthalmopathy a median of approximately 6.3 months before onset, with roughly 71% sensitivity and about 72% specificity. Most expanded thyroid clonotypes (frequency above 0.001) were also found in blood, which suggests that blood repertoires may mirror thyroid immune responses. In cross-validation, a model built on a 13 V-J signature told ophthalmopathy apart from stable hyperthyroidism with approximately 91% sensitivity and around 83% specificity, and in testing the same model reached 80%/75%.

In the ophthalmopathy patients, disease was moderately to severely active, with a Clinical Activity Score of 3 or more, a NOSPECS grade of 4 or more, and a duration of less than 3 months. Patients with uncontrolled infections, other autoimmune diseases, pregnancy or lactation were excluded. Clinical symptoms, serum thyroxine and TRAb, thyroid ultrasound, and orbital computed tomography formed the basis for the diagnoses. Ficoll-Paque density gradient centrifugation was used to isolate PBMCs from 8.5 to 10 ml of fresh peripheral blood. Total RNA was extracted using Trizol reagent, and RNA quality was assessed on an Agilent 2100 Bioanalyzer. CDR3 length: 16 amino acids, cysteine to phenylalanine. Only CDR3 DNA is held: 48 bases, read in frame from base 1. Looking up the germline V gene yields CDR1 LGHNA and CDR2 YNFKEQ. The TCR beta CDR3 regions were amplified from the RNA transcripts. The first round of RT-PCR for the TCR CDR3 was performed with the HTBI primer set and the Qiagen OneStep RT-PCR kit. Libraries were constructed in a second round of multiplex PCR, after which size selection and purification were carried out. The libraries were sequenced on an Illumina HiSeq2000 using paired-end 100 bp reads. For the original study's pipeline: SOAPnuke was used to process the raw data, removing reads that contained adapters or uncalled bases, had a mean Phred below 15, or lacked an exact match to the constant primer or identifier. COPE v1.2.5 was used to merge the high-quality paired reads, and each unique nucleotide sequence was defined as a clonotype. MiTCR v1.1 was used to align the clonotypes against IMGT TRBV, TRBD and TRBJ reference segments. The analysis included only V-J combinations with a frequency above 0.0001, which together covered 99.2% of the repertoires. A TCS score was defined as the ratio of F50 (clonal expansion) to E x V (chaos), with BLOSUM62-based TCRdist applied between CDR3 peptides within each V-J. Welch's t-statistics and random forest reduced 500 to 650 V-J features to around 14, which were used in a naive Bayes classifier (R e1071). TCRdb itself trimmed the public reads at Q25 with fastp, ran MiXCR and retained productive beta chains. Rows are combined by CDR3 protein, so each entry shows the most common genes and DNA. None of the V and J calls come from the authors' own analysis; TCRdb made them. This sample is represented by about 52,000 distinct CDR3 sequences; 48% of them were singletons. The ten biggest clones cover about 9.8% of the sample.

The receptor's source is a woman aged 45 to 65 with Graves' ophthalmopathy. The sequenced material came from blood. The chain is assembled from TRBV4-2 and TRBJ2-4, and TRBD2 aligns with 9 junction nucleotides. The DNA end favors TRBJ2-7, so the J call may be wrong. The CDR3 here reads CASSSWTGGGGYEQYF. The nucleotides read TGTGCCAGCAGCTCCTGGACTGGCGGGGGGGGTTACGAGCAGTACTTC.